This TCR beta chain was documented in a study of OX40 agonist ivuxolimab in advanced cancers. About the research overall: With ivuxolimab, an agonistic anti-OX40 (CD134) antibody, patients were treated. One hepatocellular carcinoma and two cutaneous melanoma patients partially responded. Findings and limits, study-wide: Circulating CD4+ and CD8+ T cells showed clonal expansion by week 6 at 0.1 to 3.0 mg/kg.

The CDR3 consists of 13 residues. V lost 4 bases and J lost 2, with 8 bases in between. The germline CDR1 and CDR2 sequences are ENHRY and SYGVKD. Sequencing was performed with immunoSEQ multiplex PCR; in TCRdb, only in-frame clones are kept and a portion is missing. The profile covers 74,000 or so clones, with roughly 87% appearing a single time and 1.5% to 2% taken by the ten largest. Points on this clone: The antigen is not known.

The receptor's source is an adult with an advanced solid tumor such as melanoma, head and neck, liver or kidney cancer. This specimen consisted of CD4+ or CD8+ T cells sorted from blood, obtained in a trial of the OX40 agonist ivuxolimab. The chain couples TRBV10-3 to TRBJ2-5; the D gene is possibly TRBD2 (5 bases). The CDR3 region has the DNA TGTGCCATCAGTGGAGGCGGGCAAGAGACCCAGTACTTC. Translation gives CAISGGGQETQYF.